These 22 T cell receptor beta chains were all obtained from the same sample, sequenced in a study of siplizumab effects on memory and regulatory T cells (dated by TCRdb to the late 2010s). Library prep was done by the immunoSEQ multiplex PCR assay. The table was pulled from immuneACCESS by TCRdb, which kept in-frame rearrangements only. Such tables lose some clones; where checked, under half of the loss comes from unresolved V genes, and the rest has no known cause. The sample has approximately 100,000 clones on record, just over 90% of them singletons. The ten top clones hold around 0.68% of the sample. Sequencing used Tregs sorted from blood. The receptors were gathered from a human donor in good health.

The chain carries TRBV5-1 and TRBJ2-3; D possibly matches TRBD1 or TRBD2 (5 bases each). The V and J ends lost 4 bases and 0 bases respectively, with 15 bases between them. The germline gives CDR1 SGHRS, CDR2 YFSETQ. This CDR3 comprises 16 residues. The CDR3 loop is CASSAGTGYSTDTQYF. In DNA form, the CDR3 reads TGCGCCAGCAGCGCTGGGACGGGGTATAGCACAGATACGCAGTATTTT.

V usage is TRBV2 and J usage is TRBJ2-5; D possibly corresponds to TRBD2 (5 bases). Germline V lookup: CDR1 SNHLY, CDR2 FYNNEI. Trimming took off 1 base at V and 5 bases at J, with 8 bases between the two ends. This CDR3 spans 13 amino acids. The DNA for the CDR3 is TGTGCCAGCAGTGAAGAGAGGGTGGAGACCCAGTACTTC. This encodes CASSEERVETQYF.

V and J are TRBV29-1 and TRBJ2-7, with TRBD1 identical over 8 bases. Germline-derived CDR1 and CDR2 are SQVTM and ANQGSEA. The length of the CDR3 is 12 residues. J gave up 3 bases and V 4 bases, and 2 bases lay outside the gene matches. DNA for the CDR3: TGCAGCGTTGCTGGACAGGGCTACGAGCAGTACTTC. It yields the protein CSVAGQGYEQYF.

The chain has TRBV6-6 and TRBJ2-1; no clear D gene. Germline V lookup: CDR1 MNHNY, CDR2 SVGAGI (reference sequence). V was pared by 4 bases and J by 3 bases, with 7 bases between. The CDR3 sequence is 13 residues long. DNA for the CDR3: TGTGCCAGCAGTTCCCAACTCTACAATGAGCAGTTCTTC. Translating it yields CASSSQLYNEQFF.

The V and J genes are TRBV9 and TRBJ2-7; the match to TRBD2 covers 13 bases. The CDR3 covers 17 residues. V was pared by 2 bases and J by 3 bases, with 8 bases of the junction left unmatched. Germline values: CDR1 SGDLS, CDR2 YYNGEE. For the CDR3, the DNA is TGTGCCAGCAGCGTGGGTATTGGACTAGCGGGGGACTACGAGCAGTACTTC. This encodes CASSVGIGLAGDYEQYF.

The V gene is TRBV7-9, the J gene TRBJ2-2; 8 bases match TRBD1. This CDR3 is 15 amino acids long. Germline trimming cut 6 bases from V and 4 bases from J; bases unmatched to any gene: 7. Germline-derived CDR1 and CDR2 are SEHNR and FQNEAQ (reference sequence). CDR3: CASSPRTGPTGELFF. Here the CDR3 DNA reads TGTGCCAGCAGTCCACGGACAGGGCCCACCGGGGAGCTGTTTTTT.

CDR3 sequence: CASSSGTSPFWVGEQYF. CDR3 in DNA: TGCGCCAGCAGCTCCGGGACCTCTCCCTTCTGGGTTGGCGAGCAGTACTTC. The chain carries TRBV5-1 and TRBJ2-7; TRBD1 or TRBD2 may be the D gene (5 bases each). This CDR3 is built from 17 residues. CDR1 is SGHRS and CDR2 is YFSETQ in the germline V gene. With 3 bases removed from V and 6 bases from J, the gap between germline ends came to 25 bases. The full variable domain, in which reference TRBV5-1 and TRBJ2-7 provide the parts outside the CDR3, is KAGVTQTPRYLIKTRGQQVTLSCSPISGHRSVSWYQQTPGQGLQFLFEYFSETQRNKGNFPGRFSGRQFSNSRSEMNVSTLELGDSALYLCASSSGTSPFWVGEQYFGPGTRLTVT.

This chain uses TRBV7-6 with TRBJ1-2; D remains unclear. Germline V gives CDR1 SGHVS, CDR2 FNYEAQ. The CDR3 length is 13 residues. The V gene lost 0 bases and the J gene lost 3 bases, with 5 bases spanning the gap. Here the CDR3 DNA reads TGTGCCAGCAGCTTAGCGGTAGACTATGGCTACACCTTC. As protein: CASSLAVDYGYTF.

The chain employs TRBV27 and TRBJ1-1, with D uncertain. Trimming pared 0 bases from V and 4 bases from J, leaving 9 bases between. This CDR3 spans 14 amino acids. Per the germline V gene, CDR1 is MNHEY and CDR2 is SMNVEV (reference sequence). The CDR3 sequence is CASSLSGFVTEAFF. CDR3 coding DNA: TGTGCCAGCAGTTTATCAGGGTTTGTCACTGAAGCTTTCTTT.

This rearrangement joins TRBV5-1 to TRBJ2-1, with a tentative D call TRBD1 (6 bases). This CDR3 spans 16 amino acids. Between the trimmed V and J ends, which lost 1 base and 5 bases, there was a span of 16 bases. Germline CDR1 is SGHRS and CDR2 is YFSETQ. The CDR3, as DNA: TGCGCCAGCAGCTTGATCTCGTGGGGGCTCCACAATGAGCAGTTCTTC. Its translation: CASSLISWGLHNEQFF.

The chain is built from TRBV6-5 and TRBJ2-5, with 12 bases lining up with TRBD2. V dropped 4 bases and J dropped 5; count of bases not matched to a gene: 5. This CDR3 region has 15 residues. Per germline, CDR1 MNHEY and CDR2 SVGAGI. The CDR3 nucleotides read TGTGCCAGCAGTTCTCTAGCGGGAGGGATCGAGACCCAGTACTTC. Protein sequence: CASSSLAGGIETQYF.

This clone appeared once. The chain uses TRBV6-5 and TRBJ2-7; tentative D call: TRBD2 (5 bases). Germline CDR1 MNHEY, CDR2 SVGAGI. The ends were cut back, 7 bases at V and 7 bases at J, with 17 bases in the middle. The CDR3 consists of 13 residues. In DNA, the CDR3 is TGTGCCAGCACCGGACCGGGGAAGTGGGAGCAGTACTTC. It encodes CASTGPGKWEQYF.

In regard to this clone: A junction boundary mismatches the germline segment, possibly from a read error. The genes are TRBV7-9 and TRBJ2-5; the D gene is possibly TRBD2 (5 bases). The CDR3 consists of 12 residues. Per germline, CDR1 SEHNR and CDR2 FQNEAQ (reference sequence). CDR3 DNA: TGTGCCAGCAGGTTAGAGGGAGAGACCCAGTACTTC. Translated: CASRLEGETQYF.

The chain carries TRBV5-1 and TRBJ2-7; 9 nucleotides align to TRBD1. CDR3 length equals 15 residues. With 4 bases clipped from V and 5 bases from J, the junction kept 10 bases outside the gene matches. Germline CDR1 is SGHRS and CDR2 is YFSETQ. CDR3 loop: CASSNLGQGFHEQYF. CDR3 in DNA: TGCGCCAGCAGCAATCTGGGACAGGGCTTTCACGAGCAGTACTTC. The variable domain in full, completed from reference TRBV5-1 and TRBJ2-7, reads KAGVTQTPRYLIKTRGQQVTLSCSPISGHRSVSWYQQTPGQGLQFLFEYFSETQRNKGNFPGRFSGRQFSNSRSEMNVSTLELGDSALYLCASSNLGQGFHEQYFGPGTRLTVT.

The chain employs TRBV19 and TRBJ2-1; a weak D match, TRBD2 (6 bases). The CDR3 has 14 amino acids. In germline, CDR1 is LNHDA, CDR2 SQIVND (reference sequence). Trimming left V 5 bases short and J 7 bases short, with 15 bases between. The DNA of the CDR3 is TGTGCCAGTAGTTCCCCGGGACTTCAGAATGAGCAGTTCTTC. This codes for CASSSPGLQNEQFF.

A single count supports this clone. This chain links TRBV5-4 with TRBJ2-1; D might be TRBD2 (5 bases). The V end was cut by 4 bases, the J end by 6 bases, with 14 bases between. This CDR3 comprises 14 residues. Germline lookup yields CDR1 SGHNT and CDR2 YYREEE (reference sequence). The chain's CDR3 is CASSPVRAANEQFF. The CDR3 nucleotides are TGTGCCAGCAGCCCCGTCAGAGCGGCCAATGAGCAGTTCTTC.

This rearrangement joins TRBV7-8 to TRBJ1-1; D ambiguous. V was pared by 0 bases and J by 11 bases, with 7 bases between. The CDR3 is 11 amino acids. CDR1 SGHVS and CDR2 FQNEAQ come from the germline V gene. CDR3 nucleotide sequence: TGTGCCAGCAGCTTAGCGGGGTGGGCTTTCTTT. This codes for CASSLAGWAFF.

J is TRBJ2-7 and V is TRBV5-1, with D maybe TRBD2 (6 bases). Trimming took 4 bases from V and 9 from J, leaving 14 bases between them. CDR3 length: 12 residues. From germline, CDR1 is SGHRS and CDR2 YFSETQ. The CDR3 spells CASSLPGAVQYF. The CDR3 nucleotides read TGCGCCAGCAGCCTCCCGGGAGCAGTGCAGTACTTC.

The chain has TRBV11-2 and TRBJ2-7; 10 nucleotides match TRBD1. Germline V gene data show CDR1 as SGHAT and CDR2 as FQNNGV. Trimming cost V 3 bases and J 3 bases; bases outside gene matches: 5. The CDR3 covers 15 residues. The CDR3 DNA reads as TGTGCCAGCAGCTTGGGGACAGGGGATATCTACGAGCAGTACTTC. Translated, it gives CASSLGTGDIYEQYF.

The J gene is TRBJ1-2, the V gene TRBV7-9, with D uncertain. Trimming removed 3 bases at V and 0 bases at J, with 8 bases between. Germline values: CDR1 SEHNR, CDR2 FQNEAQ (reference sequence). This CDR3 contains 14 residues. The CDR3 DNA reads as TGTGCCAGCAGCTTGAAAGACACTAACTATGGCTACACCTTC. Translating gives CASSLKDTNYGYTF.

The genes are TRBV19 and TRBJ2-3; no reliable D call. The germline V and J ends were trimmed by 6 bases and 2 bases, with 9 bases remaining between them. Germline assignment: CDR1 LNHDA and CDR2 SQIVND (reference sequence). The CDR3 has 13 residues. CDR3 sequence: CASSPQPTDTQYF. In nucleotides, the CDR3 is TGTGCCAGTAGCCCCCAGCCCACAGATACGCAGTATTTT. Looking up the rest from reference TRBV19 and TRBJ2-3 gives the full variable domain: DGGITQSPKYLFRKEGQNVTLSCEQNLNHDAMYWYRQDPGQGLRLIYYSQIVNDFQKGDIAEGYSVSREKKESFPLTVTSAQKNPTAFYLCASSPQPTDTQYFGPGTRLTVL.

The chain recombines TRBV7-2 with TRBJ2-1, with 12 bases fitting TRBD1. Germline V gene sequence: CDR1 SGHTA, CDR2 FQGNSA. The ends lost 5 bases at V and 9 bases at J; junction bases unmatched: 8. The CDR3 sequence is 15 residues long. The CDR3: CASSIPGQGAGEQFF. In DNA form, the CDR3 reads TGTGCCAGCAGCATTCCGGGACAGGGGGCAGGTGAGCAGTTCTTC.